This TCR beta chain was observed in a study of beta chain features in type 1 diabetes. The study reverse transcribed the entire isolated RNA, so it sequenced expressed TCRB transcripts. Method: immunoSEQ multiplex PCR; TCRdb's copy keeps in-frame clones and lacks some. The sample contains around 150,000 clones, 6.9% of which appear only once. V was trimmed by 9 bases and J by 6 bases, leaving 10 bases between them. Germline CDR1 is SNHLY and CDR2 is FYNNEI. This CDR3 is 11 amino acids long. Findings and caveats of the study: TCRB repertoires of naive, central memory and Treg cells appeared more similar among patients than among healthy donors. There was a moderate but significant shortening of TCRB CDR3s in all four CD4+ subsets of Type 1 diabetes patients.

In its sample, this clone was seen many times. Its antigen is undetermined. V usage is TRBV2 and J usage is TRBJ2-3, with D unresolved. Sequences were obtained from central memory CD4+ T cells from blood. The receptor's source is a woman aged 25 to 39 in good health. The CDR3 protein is CARRLSDTQYF. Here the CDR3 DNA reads TGTGCCAGGCGACTGTCGGATACGCAGTATTTT.